The 22 T cell receptor beta chains below come from one sample, sequenced in a study of blood T cell repertoires in COVID-19. Measured with immunoSEQ multiplex PCR; TCRdb has only the in-frame clones, and not every one. The repertoire includes 75,000 or so clones, around nine tenths of them detected once, and roughly 5.3% sits in the top ten. The material sequenced was peripheral blood. The receptors come from a woman of 80 years or more with active or convalescent COVID-19.

The chain is built from TRBV3-1 (or the pseudogene TRBV3-2) and TRBJ2-1; the match to TRBD1 covers 11 bases. V dropped 3 bases and J dropped 4; count of bases not matched to a gene: 5. Germline V gene sequence: CDR1 LGHDT, CDR2 YNNKEL (reference sequence). The CDR3 is 16 amino acids. This chain's CDR3 is CASSHAGQGVYNEQFF. Here the CDR3 DNA reads TGTGCCAGCAGCCACGCGGGACAGGGGGTATACAATGAGCAGTTCTTC.

This clone was counted only a few times. The rearrangement joins TRBV28 to TRBJ2-5; D is possibly TRBD1 (7 bases). The CDR3 sequence is 12 residues long. Germline assignment: CDR1 MDHEN and CDR2 SYDVKM. Trimming left V 8 bases short and J 7 bases short, with 14 bases between. CDR3 in amino acids: CASRGTDGTQYF. The CDR3 DNA is TGTGCCAGCCGGGGGACAGACGGGACCCAGTACTTC.

V and J are TRBV6-2 or TRBV6-3 and TRBJ2-1; TRBD1 matches at 9 bases. V was clipped by 0 bases and J by 5 bases; unmatched bases: 5. Germline V lookup: CDR1 MNHEY, CDR2 SVGEGT. There are 16 residues in the CDR3. In nucleotides, the CDR3 is TGTGCCAGCAGTTACTCGAAGGGACAGGGAAACAATGAGCAGTTCTTC. Amino acid sequence: CASSYSKGQGNNEQFF.

The genes are TRBV28 and TRBJ2-1; possible D gene TRBD2, 6 bases. The CDR3 loop spans 15 amino acids. Germline V CDR1 and CDR2: MDHEN, SYDVKM. V dropped 6 bases and J dropped 5 bases, with 17 bases sitting between them. DNA for the CDR3: TGTGCCAGCAGCCCTCATGGGGGGAATCACAATGAGCAGTTCTTC. This translates into CASSPHGGNHNEQFF. The entire variable domain, with the rest obtained from reference TRBV28 and TRBJ2-1, is as follows: DVKVTQSSRYLVKRTGEKVFLECVQDMDHENMFWYRQDPGLGLRLIYFSYDVKMKEKGDIPEGYSVSREKKERFSLILESASTNQTSMYLCASSPHGGNHNEQFFGPGTRLTVL.

The V and J genes are TRBV2 and TRBJ2-3; TRBD2 matches 12 bases. From germline, CDR1 is SNHLY and CDR2 FYNNEI. Trimming removed 3 bases from V and 8 bases from J; junction bases left unmatched: 3. There are 14 residues in the CDR3. CDR3 residues: CASSETSGGGTQYF. Written as DNA, the CDR3 is TGTGCCAGCAGTGAGACTAGCGGGGGAGGTACGCAGTATTTT.

The V call is TRBV21-1, the J call TRBJ2-1; the table names TRBD1, a call not compared with the DNA. TRBV21-1 is classified as a pseudogene. CDR3 length: 15 residues. This CDR3 is CASSKGTGGLDEQFF. CDR3 DNA sequence: TGTGCCAGCAGCAAAGGGACAGGGGGCCTGGATGAGCAGTTCTTC.

CDR3 in DNA: TGTGCCAGCAGGCACAGGGTTGATGAGCAGTTCTTC. It yields the protein CASRHRVDEQFF. The chain joins TRBV28 to TRBJ2-1, with D possibly TRBD1 on 6 matching bases. The CDR3 covers 12 residues. Germline loops: CDR1 MDHEN, CDR2 SYDVKM. With 6 bases removed from V and 8 bases from J, the gap between germline ends came to 11 bases.

The chain has TRBV6-1 and TRBJ1-5, with D uncertain. The CDR3 is 14 residues long. Per the germline V gene, CDR1 is MNHNS and CDR2 is SASEGT. V gave up 3 bases and J gave up 5 bases, with 11 bases separating them. CDR3 bases: TGTGCCAGCAGTGAGAACAGCCCACATCAGCCCCAGCATTTT. It is translated as CASSENSPHQPQHF.

J is TRBJ1-5 and V is TRBV5-6; D is undetermined. Trimming cost V 1 base and J 0 bases, with 11 bases left between them. Germline V gives CDR1 SGHDT, CDR2 YYEEEE. The CDR3 sequence is 16 residues long. In nucleotides, the CDR3 is TGTGCCAGCAGCTTGAGTCCGGACTATAGCAATCAGCCCCAGCATTTT. Amino acid sequence: CASSLSPDYSNQPQHF. The full variable domain, in which reference TRBV5-6 and TRBJ1-5 provide the parts outside the CDR3, is DAGVTQSPTHLIKTRGQQVTLRCSPKSGHDTVSWYQQALGQGPQFIFQYYEEEERQRGNFPDRFSGHQFPNYSSELNVNALLLGDSALYLCASSLSPDYSNQPQHFGDGTRLSIL.

For the CDR3, the DNA is TGCGCCAGCAGCCAAGATTCTACAGGGGTTGGGCAGCCCCAGCATTTT. Its translation: CASSQDSTGVGQPQHF. The chain has TRBV4-1 and TRBJ1-5; TRBD1 agrees at 7 bases. Trimming took 0 bases from V and 7 from J; bases not matched to a gene: 9. Germline lookup yields CDR1 MGHRA and CDR2 YSYEKL. The CDR3 consists of 16 residues.

V and J are TRBV24-1 and TRBJ1-2; the D is unclear. V lost 1 base and J lost 5, with 4 bases in between. The length of the CDR3 is 12 residues. Germline lookup yields CDR1 KGHDR and CDR2 SFDVKD. The CDR3 region is CATSDFRYGYTF. The CDR3 DNA reads TGTGCCACCAGTGATTTCCGGTATGGCTACACCTTC.

The chain combines TRBV13 with TRBJ1-2; weak D call: TRBD1 (6 bases). The CDR3 is 16 amino acids. Trimming removed 8 bases at V and 4 bases at J, with 23 bases between. Germline V gene sequence: CDR1 PRHDT, CDR2 FYEKMQ (reference sequence). The CDR3 DNA is TGTGCCAGCTCCCGACCGTTGGATCAGGGGCCCTATGGCTACACCTTC. This translates into CASSRPLDQGPYGYTF.

The chain links TRBV15 to TRBJ2-7; D is possibly TRBD2 (5 bases). This CDR3 has 15 residues. Looked up from germline, CDR1 is LNHNV and CDR2 is YYDKDF (reference sequence). V was cut by 0 bases and J by 0 bases, with 9 bases left in between. CDR3 coding DNA: TGTGCCACCAGCAGAGAACTAGAGGGCTCCTACGAGCAGTACTTC. Translated: CATSRELEGSYEQYF.

This clone has only a few counts. The J gene is TRBJ2-7, the V gene TRBV3-1 (or the pseudogene TRBV3-2); D is perhaps TRBD1 (6 bases). Germline-derived CDR1 and CDR2 are LGHDT and YNNKEL (reference sequence). The CDR3 length is 12 residues. V dropped 8 bases and J dropped 3 bases, with 11 bases sitting between them. CDR3 sequence: CASGTSDYEQYF. As DNA, the CDR3 is TGTGCCAGCGGGACAAGCGACTACGAGCAGTACTTC.

This chain's CDR3 is CASSLDLAGGEQYF. The CDR3 bases are TGTGCCAGCAGCTTGGATCTAGCGGGGGGCGAGCAGTACTTC. The chain combines TRBV5-4 with TRBJ2-7, with TRBD2 matching over 11 bases. Germline CDR1 SGHNT, CDR2 YYREEE (reference sequence). Trimming cost V 0 bases and J 6 bases; bases outside gene matches: 2. The CDR3 runs 14 residues.

This chain uses TRBV9 with TRBJ1-6; D is possibly TRBD1 (6 bases). CDR1 and CDR2 (germline): SGDLS, YYNGEE. V dropped 0 bases and J dropped 11 bases, with 15 bases sitting between them. This CDR3 has 15 amino acids. CDR3: CASSVAQGGETPLHF. The CDR3, as DNA: TGTGCCAGCAGCGTAGCACAAGGGGGGGAGACACCCCTCCACTTT.

This clone appeared a single time. This chain joins TRBV19 and TRBJ1-2; no firm D call. CDR1 is LNHDA and CDR2 is SQIVND in the germline V gene (reference sequence). The V end was cut by 3 bases, the J end by 1 base, with 9 bases between. The CDR3 has 14 residues. The chain's CDR3 is CASSISLFNYGYTF. The CDR3 region has the DNA TGTGCCAGTAGTATCTCCCTATTTAACTATGGCTACACCTTC. Based on the CDR3 plus reference TRBV19 and TRBJ1-2, the full variable domain is DGGITQSPKYLFRKEGQNVTLSCEQNLNHDAMYWYRQDPGQGLRLIYYSQIVNDFQKGDIAEGYSVSREKKESFPLTVTSAQKNPTAFYLCASSISLFNYGYTFGSGTRLTVV.

This rearrangement joins TRBV18 to TRBJ2-5; D unresolved. The V gene's germline CDR1 is KGHSH and CDR2 LQKENI. CDR3 length: 14 amino acids. V lost 3 bases, J lost 5 bases, and 13 bases lay in between. Here the CDR3 reads CASSPERSGETQYF. The CDR3 DNA follows: TGTGCCAGCTCACCGGAAAGGTCGGGTGAGACCCAGTACTTC.

This chain links TRBV10-3 with TRBJ2-7; perhaps TRBD1 as D (6 bases). This CDR3 has 11 residues. V shed 6 bases and J shed 4 bases, with 7 bases lying between them. Per germline, CDR1 ENHRY and CDR2 SYGVKD. Here the CDR3 reads CAISTGYEQYF. CDR3 in DNA: TGTGCCATCAGCACAGGGTACGAGCAGTACTTC.

The V call is TRBV27, the J call TRBJ1-4, with D perhaps TRBD1 (5 bases). V was clipped by 0 bases and J by 8 bases, with 10 bases between them. The germline CDR1 and CDR2 sequences are MNHEY and SMNVEV (reference sequence). The CDR3 contains 14 residues. The DNA of the CDR3 is TGTGCCAGCAGTTTATCGGGACTAGGGGAAAAACTGTTTTTT. Encoded protein: CASSLSGLGEKLFF.

The chain joins TRBV7-3 to TRBJ2-7, with 7 bases that match TRBD1. J was trimmed by 1 base and V by 0 bases; bases with no gene match: 9. The germline V gene has CDR1 SGHTA and CDR2 FQGTGA. CDR3 length equals 17 residues. The DNA of the CDR3 is TGTGCCAGCAGCTTAACGGGATCCGGGACAGCATCCTACGAGCAGTACTTC. Its protein is CASSLTGSGTASYEQYF. The whole variable domain, filled in from reference TRBV7-3 and TRBJ2-7, reads GAGVSQTPSNKVTEKGKYVELRCDPISGHTALYWYRQSLGQGPEFLIYFQGTGAADDSGLPNDRFFAVRPEGSVSTLKIQRTERGDSAVYLCASSLTGSGTASYEQYFGPGTRLTVT.

V gene TRBV7-2 combines with J gene TRBJ1-2; perhaps TRBD1 as D (5 bases). The CDR3 extends over 15 amino acids. Germline V CDR1 and CDR2: SGHTA, FQGNSA. V lost 5 bases and J 4 bases, leaving 17 bases between the germline ends. CDR3 sequence reads: CASSPPGVWSYGYTF. The DNA of the CDR3 is TGTGCCAGCAGCCCACCGGGGGTATGGAGCTATGGCTACACCTTC.